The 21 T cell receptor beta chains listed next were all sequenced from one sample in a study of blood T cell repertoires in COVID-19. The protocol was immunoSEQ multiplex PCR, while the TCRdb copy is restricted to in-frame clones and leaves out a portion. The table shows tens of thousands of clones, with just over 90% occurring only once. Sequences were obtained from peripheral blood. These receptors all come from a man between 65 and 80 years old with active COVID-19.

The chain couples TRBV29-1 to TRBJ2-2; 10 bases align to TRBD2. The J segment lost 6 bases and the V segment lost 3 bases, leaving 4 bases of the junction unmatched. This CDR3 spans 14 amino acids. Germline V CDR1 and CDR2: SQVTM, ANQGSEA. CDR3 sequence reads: CSVDSGGAAGELFF. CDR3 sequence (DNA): TGCAGCGTTGACAGCGGGGGGGCAGCCGGGGAGCTGTTTTTT.

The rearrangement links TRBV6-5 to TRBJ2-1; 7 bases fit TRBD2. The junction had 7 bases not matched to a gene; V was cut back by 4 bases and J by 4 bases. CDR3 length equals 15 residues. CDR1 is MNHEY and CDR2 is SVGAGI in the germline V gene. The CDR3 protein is CASSWEGTVYNEQFF. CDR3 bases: TGTGCCAGCAGTTGGGAGGGGACGGTTTACAATGAGCAGTTCTTC.

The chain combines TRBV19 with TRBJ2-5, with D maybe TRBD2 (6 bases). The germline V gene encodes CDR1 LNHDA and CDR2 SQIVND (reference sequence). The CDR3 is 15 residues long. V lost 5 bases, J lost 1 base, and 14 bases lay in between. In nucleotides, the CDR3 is TGTGCCAGTAGTCAGGCCGGGGGAGGCCAAGAGACCCAGTACTTC. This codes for CASSQAGGGQETQYF.

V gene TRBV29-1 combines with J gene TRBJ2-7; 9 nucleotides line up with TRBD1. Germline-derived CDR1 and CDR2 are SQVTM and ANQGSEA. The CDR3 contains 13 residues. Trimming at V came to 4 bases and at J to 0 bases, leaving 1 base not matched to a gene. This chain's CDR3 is CSVGGQGSYEQYF. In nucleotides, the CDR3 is TGCAGCGTTGGGGGACAGGGCTCCTACGAGCAGTACTTC.

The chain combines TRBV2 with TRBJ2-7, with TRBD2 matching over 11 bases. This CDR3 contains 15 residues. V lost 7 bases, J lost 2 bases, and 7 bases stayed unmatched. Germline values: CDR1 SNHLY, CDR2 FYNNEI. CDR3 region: CASKMGLAVAYEQYF. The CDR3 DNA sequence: TGTGCCAGCAAAATGGGACTAGCGGTAGCCTACGAGCAGTACTTC.

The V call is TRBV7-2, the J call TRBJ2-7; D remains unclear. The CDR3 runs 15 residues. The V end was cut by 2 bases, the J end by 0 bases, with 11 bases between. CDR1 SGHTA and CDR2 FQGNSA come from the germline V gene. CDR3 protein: CASSLWADNSYEQYF. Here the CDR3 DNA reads TGTGCCAGCAGCTTATGGGCCGATAACTCCTACGAGCAGTACTTC.

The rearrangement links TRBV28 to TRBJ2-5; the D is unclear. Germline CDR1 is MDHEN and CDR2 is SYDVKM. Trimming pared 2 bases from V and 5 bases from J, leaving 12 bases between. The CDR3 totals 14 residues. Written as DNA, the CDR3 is TGTGCCAGCAGTTTAGACACCACCCAGGAGACCCAGTACTTC. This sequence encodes CASSLDTTQETQYF.

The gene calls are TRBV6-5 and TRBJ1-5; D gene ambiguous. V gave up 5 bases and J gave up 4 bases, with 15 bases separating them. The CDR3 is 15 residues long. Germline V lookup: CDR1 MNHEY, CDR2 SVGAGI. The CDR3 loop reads CASSPGVGWNQPQHF. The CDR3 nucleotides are TGTGCCAGCAGTCCCGGGGTGGGGTGGAATCAGCCCCAGCATTTT.

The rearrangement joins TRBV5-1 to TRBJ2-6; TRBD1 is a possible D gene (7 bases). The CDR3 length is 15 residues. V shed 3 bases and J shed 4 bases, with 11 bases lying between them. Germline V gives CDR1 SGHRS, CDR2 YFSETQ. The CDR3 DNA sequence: TGCGCCAGCAGCTCAGGGGGGCCAGGGGCCAACGTCCTGACTTTC. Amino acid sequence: CASSSGGPGANVLTF.

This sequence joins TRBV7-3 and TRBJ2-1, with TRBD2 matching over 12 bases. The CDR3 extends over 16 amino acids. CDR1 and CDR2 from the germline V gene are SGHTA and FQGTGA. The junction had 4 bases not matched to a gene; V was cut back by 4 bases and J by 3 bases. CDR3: CASSSLAGGLYNEQFF. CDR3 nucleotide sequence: TGTGCCAGCAGCTCCCTAGCGGGGGGGCTCTACAATGAGCAGTTCTTC.

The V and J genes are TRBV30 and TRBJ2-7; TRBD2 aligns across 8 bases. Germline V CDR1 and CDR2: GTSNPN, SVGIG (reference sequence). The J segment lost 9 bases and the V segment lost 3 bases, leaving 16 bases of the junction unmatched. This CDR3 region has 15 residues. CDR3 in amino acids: CAWRATSGLIRGQYF. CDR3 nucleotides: TGTGCCTGGAGGGCAACTAGCGGACTCATACGAGGGCAGTACTTC. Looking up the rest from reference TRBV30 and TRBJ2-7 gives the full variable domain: SQTIHQWPATLVQPVGSPLSLECTVEGTSNPNLYWYRQAAGRGLQLLFYSVGIGQISSEVPQNLSASRPQDRQFILSSKKLLLSDSGFYLCAWRATSGLIRGQYFGPGTRLTVT.

This CDR3 reads CASIRIQGRQPQHF. CDR3 DNA sequence: TGTGCCAGCATCCGGATACAGGGTCGTCAGCCCCAGCATTTT. V usage is TRBV6-6 and J usage is TRBJ1-5; TRBD1 might be the D (6 bases). The CDR3 covers 14 residues. Germline-derived CDR1 and CDR2 are MNHNY and SVGAGI (reference sequence). V was trimmed by 7 bases and J by 6 bases, leaving 16 bases between them.

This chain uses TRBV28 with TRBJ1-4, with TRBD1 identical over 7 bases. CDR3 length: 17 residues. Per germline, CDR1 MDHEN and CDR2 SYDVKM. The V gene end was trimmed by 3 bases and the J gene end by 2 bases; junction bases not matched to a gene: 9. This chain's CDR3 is CASSFPLTGYTNEKLFF. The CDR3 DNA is TGTGCCAGCAGTTTCCCACTGACAGGGTATACTAATGAAAAACTGTTTTTT.

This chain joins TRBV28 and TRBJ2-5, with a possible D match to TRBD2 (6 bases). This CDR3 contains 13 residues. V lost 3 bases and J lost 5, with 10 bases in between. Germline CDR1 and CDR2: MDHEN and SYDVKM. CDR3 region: CASSLASGETQYF. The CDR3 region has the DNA TGTGCCAGCAGTTTGGCCAGCGGGGAGACCCAGTACTTC.

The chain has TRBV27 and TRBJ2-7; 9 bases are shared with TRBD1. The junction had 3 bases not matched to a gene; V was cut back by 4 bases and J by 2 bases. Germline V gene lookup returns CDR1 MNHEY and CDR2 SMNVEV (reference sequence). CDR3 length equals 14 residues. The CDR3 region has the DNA TGTGCCAGCAGTTCAGGGACAGGGCCCTACGAGCAGTACTTC. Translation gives CASSSGTGPYEQYF.

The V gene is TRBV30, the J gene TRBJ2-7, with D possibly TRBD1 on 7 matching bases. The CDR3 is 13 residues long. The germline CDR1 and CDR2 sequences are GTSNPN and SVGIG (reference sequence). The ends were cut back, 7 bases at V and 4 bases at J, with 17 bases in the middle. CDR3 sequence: CASLGRGAYEQYF. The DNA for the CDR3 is TGTGCCTCGTTGGGCAGGGGGGCGTACGAGCAGTACTTC.

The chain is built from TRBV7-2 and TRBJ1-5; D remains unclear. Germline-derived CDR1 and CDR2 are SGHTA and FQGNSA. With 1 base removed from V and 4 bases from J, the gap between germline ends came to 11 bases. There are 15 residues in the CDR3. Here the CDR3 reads CASSLEGVRNQPQHF. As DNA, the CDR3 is TGTGCCAGCAGCTTAGAGGGAGTCAGAAATCAGCCCCAGCATTTT.

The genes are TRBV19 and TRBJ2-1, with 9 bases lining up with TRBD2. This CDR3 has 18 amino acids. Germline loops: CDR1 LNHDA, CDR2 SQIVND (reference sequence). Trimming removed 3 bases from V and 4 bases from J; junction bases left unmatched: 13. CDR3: CASSIPGVAGVTYNEQFF. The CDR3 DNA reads TGTGCCAGTAGTATTCCCGGGGTAGCGGGAGTAACTTACAATGAGCAGTTCTTC.

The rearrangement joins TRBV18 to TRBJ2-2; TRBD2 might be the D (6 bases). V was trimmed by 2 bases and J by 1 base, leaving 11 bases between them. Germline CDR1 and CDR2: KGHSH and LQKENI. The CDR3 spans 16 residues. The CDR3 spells CASSPTPGENTGELFF. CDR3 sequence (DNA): TGTGCCAGCTCACCAACTCCGGGGGAGAACACCGGGGAGCTGTTTTTT.

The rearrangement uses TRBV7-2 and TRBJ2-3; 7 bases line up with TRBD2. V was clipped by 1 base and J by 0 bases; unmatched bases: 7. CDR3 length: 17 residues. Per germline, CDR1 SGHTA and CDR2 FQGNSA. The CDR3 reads CASSLGFSGASTDTQYF. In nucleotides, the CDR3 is TGTGCCAGCAGCTTAGGTTTCAGCGGGGCTAGCACAGATACGCAGTATTTT. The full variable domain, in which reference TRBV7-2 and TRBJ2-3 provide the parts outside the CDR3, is GAGVSQSPSNKVTEKGKDVELRCDPISGHTALYWYRQSLGQGLEFLIYFQGNSAPDKSGLPSDRFSAERTGGSVSTLTIQRTQQEDSAVYLCASSLGFSGASTDTQYFGPGTRLTVL.

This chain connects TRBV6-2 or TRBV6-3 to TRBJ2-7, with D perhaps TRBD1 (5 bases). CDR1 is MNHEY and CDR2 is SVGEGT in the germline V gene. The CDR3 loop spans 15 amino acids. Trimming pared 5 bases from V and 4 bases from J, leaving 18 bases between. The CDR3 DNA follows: TGTGCCAGCAGTCCCAAAGGGCGACCAGGGTACGAGCAGTACTTC. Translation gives CASSPKGRPGYEQYF.